This T cell receptor (beta chain) was identified during a study of blood T cell repertoires in COVID-19. The CDR3 is 16 amino acids. Trimming removed 5 bases from V and 0 bases from J, with 14 bases in between. CDR1 and CDR2 (germline): SGHAT, FQNNGV. In the source study's methods: Nucleated cell number was recorded as an estimate derived from reference gene primer amplification. Sequencing was performed with immunoSEQ multiplex PCR; in TCRdb, only in-frame clones are kept and a portion is missing. V and J calls and clone size are given by that table; D and trimming were obtained from the DNA. The sample records about 220,000 clones, approximately 81% being singletons.

Source material: peripheral blood. The J gene is TRBJ1-3, the V gene TRBV11-2; D may be TRBD1 (5 bases). The clonotype originates from a man aged 45 to 65 who had recovered from COVID-19. The CDR3 DNA reads TGTGCCAGCAGCCCAGGGCGTACGTACTCTGGAAACACCATATATTTT. Translated, it gives CASSPGRTYSGNTIYF.